Sequencing of this T cell receptor (beta chain) was carried out in a study of breast tumors, draining lymph nodes, adjacent tissues. Germline V lookup: CDR1 DFQATT, CDR2 SNEGSKA (reference sequence). The CDR3 loop spans 14 amino acids. The junction had 7 bases not matched to a gene; V was cut back by 2 bases and J by 9 bases. The lymph nodes were axillary draining lymph nodes from breast cancer patients. Each CDR3 protein is one row after TCRdb ran MiXCR on the multiplex PCR reads. The sample shows about 220,000 distinct CDR3 sequences, roughly a third of them seen only once. Whole-study findings and limits: The data were judged consistent with most tumor T cells coming from lymph node and expanding in tumor. Tumor T cell lymph node origin was a supported hypothesis, not proven. Tumors had less TCR diversity than lymph nodes, more than nontumor tissue.

This clonotype was counted many times. Its antigen is unidentified. Sample: axillary lymph node tissue. The clonotype originates from a female donor with breast cancer. Some clones in this sample may be carry-over from other donors' samples. The rearrangement links TRBV20-1 to TRBJ2-1; 10 nucleotides match TRBD1. The CDR3 loop is CSARKRQGAFEQFF. The CDR3 region has the DNA TGCAGTGCTAGAAAGCGACAGGGGGCGTTTGAGCAGTTCTTC.